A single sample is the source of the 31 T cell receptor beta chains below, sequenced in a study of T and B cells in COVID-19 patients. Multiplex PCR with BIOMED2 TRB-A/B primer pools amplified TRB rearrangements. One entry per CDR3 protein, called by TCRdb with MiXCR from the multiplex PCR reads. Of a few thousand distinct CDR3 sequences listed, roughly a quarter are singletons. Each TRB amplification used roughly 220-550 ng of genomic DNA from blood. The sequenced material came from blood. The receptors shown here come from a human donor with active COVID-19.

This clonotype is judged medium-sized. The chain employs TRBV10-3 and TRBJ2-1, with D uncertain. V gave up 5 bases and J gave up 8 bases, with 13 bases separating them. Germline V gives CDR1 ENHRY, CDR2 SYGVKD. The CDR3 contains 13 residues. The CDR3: CAISKGPPDEQFF. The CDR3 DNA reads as TGTGCCATCAGTAAGGGCCCCCCAGATGAGCAGTTCTTC.

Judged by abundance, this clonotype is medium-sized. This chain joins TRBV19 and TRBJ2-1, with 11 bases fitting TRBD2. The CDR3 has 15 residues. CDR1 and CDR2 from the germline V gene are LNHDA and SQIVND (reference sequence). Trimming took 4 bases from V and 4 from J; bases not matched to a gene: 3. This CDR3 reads CASSTTSGSYNEQFF. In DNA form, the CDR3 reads TGTGCCAGTAGTACCACTAGCGGGAGTTACAATGAGCAGTTCTTC.

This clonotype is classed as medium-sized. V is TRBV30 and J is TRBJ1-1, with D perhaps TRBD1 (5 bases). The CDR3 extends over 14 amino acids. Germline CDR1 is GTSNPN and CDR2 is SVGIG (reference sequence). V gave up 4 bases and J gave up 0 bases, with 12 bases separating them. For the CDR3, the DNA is TGTGCCTGGACCAGGGACCTCATGAACACTGAAGCTTTCTTT. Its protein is CAWTRDLMNTEAFF. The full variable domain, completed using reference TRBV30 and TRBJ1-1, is SQTIHQWPATLVQPVGSPLSLECTVEGTSNPNLYWYRQAAGRGLQLLFYSVGIGQISSEVPQNLSASRPQDRQFILSSKKLLLSDSGFYLCAWTRDLMNTEAFFGQGTRLTVV.

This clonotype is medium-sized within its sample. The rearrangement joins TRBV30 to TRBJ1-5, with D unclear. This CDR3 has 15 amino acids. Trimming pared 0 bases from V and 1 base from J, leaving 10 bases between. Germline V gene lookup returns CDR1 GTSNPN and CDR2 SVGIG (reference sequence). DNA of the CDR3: TGTGCCTGGAGTGTACAAAAGGGCAGCAATCAGCCCCAGCATTTT. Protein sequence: CAWSVQKGSNQPQHF.

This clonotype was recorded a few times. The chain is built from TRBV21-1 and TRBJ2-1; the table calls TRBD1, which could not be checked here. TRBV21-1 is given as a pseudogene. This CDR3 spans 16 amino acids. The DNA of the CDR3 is TGTGCCAGCAGCAAAGTGTCAGGGGACCCCTACAATGAGCAGTTCTTC. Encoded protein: CASSKVSGDPYNEQFF.

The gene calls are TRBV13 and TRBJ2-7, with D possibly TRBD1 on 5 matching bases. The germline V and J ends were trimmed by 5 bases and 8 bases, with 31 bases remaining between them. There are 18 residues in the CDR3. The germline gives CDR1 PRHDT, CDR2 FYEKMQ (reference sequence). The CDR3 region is CASSQGLSGPSRPYKQYF. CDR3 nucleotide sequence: TGTGCCAGCAGCCAGGGTCTTTCCGGGCCCAGCAGGCCGTACAAGCAGTACTTC.

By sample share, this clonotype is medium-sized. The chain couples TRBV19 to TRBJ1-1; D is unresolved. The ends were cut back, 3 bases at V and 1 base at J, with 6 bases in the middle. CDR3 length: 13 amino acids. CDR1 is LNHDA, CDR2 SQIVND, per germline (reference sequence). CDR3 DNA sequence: TGTGCCAGTAGTATCGGTAAGAACACTGAAGCTTTCTTT. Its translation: CASSIGKNTEAFF.

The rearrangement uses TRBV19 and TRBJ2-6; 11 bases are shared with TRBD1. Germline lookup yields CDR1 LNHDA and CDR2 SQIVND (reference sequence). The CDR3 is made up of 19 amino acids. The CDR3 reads CVSLSEHWTGGFGANVLTF. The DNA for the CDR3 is TGTGTTAGCCTTTCCGAACACTGGACAGGGGGCTTTGGGGCCAACGTCCTGACTTTC.

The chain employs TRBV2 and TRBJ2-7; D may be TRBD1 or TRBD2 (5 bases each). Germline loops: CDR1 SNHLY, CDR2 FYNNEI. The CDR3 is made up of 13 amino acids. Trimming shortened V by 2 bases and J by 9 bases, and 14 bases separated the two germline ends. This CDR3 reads CASSEQRGRLQYF. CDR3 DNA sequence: TGTGCCAGCAGTGAACAGAGGGGACGTTTGCAGTACTTC.

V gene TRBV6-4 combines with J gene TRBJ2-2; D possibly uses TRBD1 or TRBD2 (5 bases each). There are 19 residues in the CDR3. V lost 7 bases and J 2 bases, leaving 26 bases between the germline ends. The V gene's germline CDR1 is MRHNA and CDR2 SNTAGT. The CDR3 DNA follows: TGTGCCAGCATATCCAACCGGGACGGCCACTTCCAAAACACCGGGGAGCTGTTTTTT. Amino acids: CASISNRDGHFQNTGELFF.

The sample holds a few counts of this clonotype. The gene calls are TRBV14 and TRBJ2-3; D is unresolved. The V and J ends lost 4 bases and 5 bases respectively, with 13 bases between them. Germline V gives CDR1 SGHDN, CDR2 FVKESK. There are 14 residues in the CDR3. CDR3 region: CASSPPAELDTQYF. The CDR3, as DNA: TGTGCCAGCAGCCCACCCGCGGAATTAGATACGCAGTATTTT.

The CDR3, as DNA: TGTGCCAGCAGCTACCGACTAGCGGGGGACAACTACGAGCAGTACTTC. This encodes CASSYRLAGDNYEQYF. The chain carries TRBV11-3 and TRBJ2-7, with TRBD2 matching over 12 bases. The ends lost 4 bases at V and 3 bases at J; junction bases unmatched: 7. There are 16 residues in the CDR3. CDR1 and CDR2 from the germline V gene are SGHNT and YENEEA.

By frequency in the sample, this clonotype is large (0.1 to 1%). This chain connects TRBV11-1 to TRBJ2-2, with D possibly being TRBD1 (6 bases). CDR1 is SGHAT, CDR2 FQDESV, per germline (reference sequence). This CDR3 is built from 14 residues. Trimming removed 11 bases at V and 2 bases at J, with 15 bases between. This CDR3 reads CAVSGQPNTGELFF. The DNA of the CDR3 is TGTGCCGTCTCCGGACAGCCCAACACCGGGGAGCTGTTTTTT. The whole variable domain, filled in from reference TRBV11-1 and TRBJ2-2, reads EAEVAQSPRYKITEKSQAVAFWCDPISGHATLYWYRQILGQGPELLVQFQDESVVDDSQLPKDRFSAERLKGVDSTLKIQPAELGDSAMYLCAVSGQPNTGELFFGEGSRLTVL.

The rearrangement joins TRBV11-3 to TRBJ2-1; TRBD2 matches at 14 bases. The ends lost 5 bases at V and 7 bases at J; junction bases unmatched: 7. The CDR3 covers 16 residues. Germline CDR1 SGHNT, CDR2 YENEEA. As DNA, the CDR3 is TGTGCCAGCAGCCCGATCGGACTAGCGGGGGGAAATGAGCAGTTCTTC. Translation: CASSPIGLAGGNEQFF.

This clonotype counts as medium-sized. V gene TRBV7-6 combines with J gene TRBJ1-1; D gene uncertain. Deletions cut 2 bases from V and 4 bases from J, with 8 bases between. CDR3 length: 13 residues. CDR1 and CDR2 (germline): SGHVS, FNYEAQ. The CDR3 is CASSLRVGTEAFF. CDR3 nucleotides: TGTGCCAGCAGCTTAAGGGTAGGCACTGAAGCTTTCTTT.

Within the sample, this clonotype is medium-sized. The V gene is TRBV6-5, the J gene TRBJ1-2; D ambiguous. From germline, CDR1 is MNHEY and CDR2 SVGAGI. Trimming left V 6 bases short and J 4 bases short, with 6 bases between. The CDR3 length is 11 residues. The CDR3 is CASRGIYGYTF. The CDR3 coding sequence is TGTGCCAGCAGGGGCATCTATGGCTACACCTTC.

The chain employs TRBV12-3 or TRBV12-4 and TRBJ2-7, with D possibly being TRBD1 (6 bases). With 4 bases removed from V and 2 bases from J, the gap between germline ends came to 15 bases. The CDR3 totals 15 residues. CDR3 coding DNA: TGTGCCAGCAGTTGGGGGCAGGGTTCGGCCTACGAGCAGTACTTC. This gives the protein CASSWGQGSAYEQYF.

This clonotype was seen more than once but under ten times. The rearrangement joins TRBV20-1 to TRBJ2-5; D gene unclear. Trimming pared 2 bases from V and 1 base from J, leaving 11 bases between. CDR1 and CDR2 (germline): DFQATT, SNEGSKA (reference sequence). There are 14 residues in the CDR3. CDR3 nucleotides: TGCAGTGCTAGAAAGCCCGGGCGCCAAGAGACCCAGTACTTC. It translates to CSARKPGRQETQYF.

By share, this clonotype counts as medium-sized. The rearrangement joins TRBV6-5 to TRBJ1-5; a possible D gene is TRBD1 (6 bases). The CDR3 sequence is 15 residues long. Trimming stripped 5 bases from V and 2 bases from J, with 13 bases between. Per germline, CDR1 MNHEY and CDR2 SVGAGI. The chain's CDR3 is CASSGTGFGNQPQHF. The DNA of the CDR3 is TGTGCCAGCAGTGGTACAGGGTTCGGCAATCAGCCCCAGCATTTT.

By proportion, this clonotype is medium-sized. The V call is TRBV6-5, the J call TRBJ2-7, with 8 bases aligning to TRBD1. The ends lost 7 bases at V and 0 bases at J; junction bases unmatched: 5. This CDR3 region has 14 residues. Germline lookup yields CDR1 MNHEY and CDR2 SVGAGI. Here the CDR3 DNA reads TGTGCCAGCACACGACAGGGGCCCTCCTACGAGCAGTACTTC. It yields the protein CASTRQGPSYEQYF.

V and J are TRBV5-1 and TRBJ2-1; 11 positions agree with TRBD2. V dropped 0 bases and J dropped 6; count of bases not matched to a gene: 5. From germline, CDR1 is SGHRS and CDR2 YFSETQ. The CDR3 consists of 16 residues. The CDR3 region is CASSLATSGGLNEQFF. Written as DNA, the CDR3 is TGCGCCAGCAGCTTGGCCACTAGCGGGGGCCTCAATGAGCAGTTCTTC. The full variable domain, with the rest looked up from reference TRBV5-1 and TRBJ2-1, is KAGVTQTPRYLIKTRGQQVTLSCSPISGHRSVSWYQQTPGQGLQFLFEYFSETQRNKGNFPGRFSGRQFSNSRSEMNVSTLELGDSALYLCASSLATSGGLNEQFFGPGTRLTVL.

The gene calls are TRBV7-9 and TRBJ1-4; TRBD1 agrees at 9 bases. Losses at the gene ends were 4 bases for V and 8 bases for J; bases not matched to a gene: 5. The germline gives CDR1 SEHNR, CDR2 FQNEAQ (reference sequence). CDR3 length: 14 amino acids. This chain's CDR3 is CASSSGQGGEKLFF. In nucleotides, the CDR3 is TGTGCCAGCAGCTCGGGACAGGGTGGAGAAAAACTGTTTTTT. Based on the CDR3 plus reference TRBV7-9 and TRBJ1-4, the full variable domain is DTGVSQNPRHKITKRGQNVTFRCDPISEHNRLYWYRQTLGQGPEFLTYFQNEAQLEKSRLLSDRFSAERPKGSFSTLEIQRTEQGDSAMYLCASSSGQGGEKLFFGSGTQLSVL.

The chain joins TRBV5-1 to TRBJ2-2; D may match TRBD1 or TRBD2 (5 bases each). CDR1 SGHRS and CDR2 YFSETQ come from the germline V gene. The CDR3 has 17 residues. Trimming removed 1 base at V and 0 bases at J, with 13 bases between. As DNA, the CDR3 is TGCGCCAGCAGCTTGTCCGTGGGACCCACGAACACCGGGGAGCTGTTTTTT. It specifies CASSLSVGPTNTGELFF.

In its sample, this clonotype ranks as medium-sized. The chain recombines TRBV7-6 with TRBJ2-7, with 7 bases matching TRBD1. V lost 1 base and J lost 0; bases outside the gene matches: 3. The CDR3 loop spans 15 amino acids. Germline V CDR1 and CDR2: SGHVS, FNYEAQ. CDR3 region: CASSLGPGGSYEQYF. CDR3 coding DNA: TGTGCCAGCAGCTTAGGTCCAGGGGGCTCCTACGAGCAGTACTTC.

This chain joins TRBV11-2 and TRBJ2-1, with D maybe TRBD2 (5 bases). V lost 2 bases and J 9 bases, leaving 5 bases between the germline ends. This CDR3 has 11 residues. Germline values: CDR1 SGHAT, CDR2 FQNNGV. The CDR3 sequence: CASSLTSEQFF. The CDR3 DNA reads TGTGCCAGCAGCTTAACTAGTGAGCAGTTCTTC.

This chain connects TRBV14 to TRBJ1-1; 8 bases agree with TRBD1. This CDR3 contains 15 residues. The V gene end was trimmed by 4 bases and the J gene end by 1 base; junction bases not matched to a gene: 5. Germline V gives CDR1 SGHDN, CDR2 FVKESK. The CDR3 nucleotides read TGTGCCAGCAGCCGGACAGGGCTTCAGAACACTGAAGCTTTCTTT. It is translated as CASSRTGLQNTEAFF.

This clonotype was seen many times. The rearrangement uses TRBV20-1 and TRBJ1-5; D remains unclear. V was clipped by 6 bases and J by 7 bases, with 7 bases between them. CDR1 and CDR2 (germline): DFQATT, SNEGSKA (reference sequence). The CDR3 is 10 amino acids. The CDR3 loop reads CSAGRQPQHF. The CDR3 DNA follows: TGCAGTGCAGGGAGGCAGCCCCAGCATTTT.

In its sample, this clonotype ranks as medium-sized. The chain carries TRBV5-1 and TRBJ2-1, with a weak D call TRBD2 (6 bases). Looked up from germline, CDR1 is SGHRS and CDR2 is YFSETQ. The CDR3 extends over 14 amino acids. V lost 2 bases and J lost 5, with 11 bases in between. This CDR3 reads CASSLRTGDNEQFF. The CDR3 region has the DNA TGCGCCAGCAGCTTACGAACGGGGGACAATGAGCAGTTCTTC.

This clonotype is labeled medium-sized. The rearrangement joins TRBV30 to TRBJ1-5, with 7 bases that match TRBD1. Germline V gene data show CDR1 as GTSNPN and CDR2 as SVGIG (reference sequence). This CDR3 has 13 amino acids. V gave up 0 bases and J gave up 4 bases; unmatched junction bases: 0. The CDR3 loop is CAWSVQGNQPQHF. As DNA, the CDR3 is TGTGCCTGGAGTGTACAGGGGAATCAGCCCCAGCATTTT.

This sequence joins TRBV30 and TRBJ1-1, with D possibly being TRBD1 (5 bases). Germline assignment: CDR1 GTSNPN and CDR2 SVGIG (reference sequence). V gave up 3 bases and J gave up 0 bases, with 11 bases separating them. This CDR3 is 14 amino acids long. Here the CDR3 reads CAWRRDLMNTEAFF. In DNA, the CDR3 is TGTGCCTGGAGAAGGGACCTCATGAACACTGAAGCTTTCTTT. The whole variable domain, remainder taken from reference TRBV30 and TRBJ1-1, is SQTIHQWPATLVQPVGSPLSLECTVEGTSNPNLYWYRQAAGRGLQLLFYSVGIGQISSEVPQNLSASRPQDRQFILSSKKLLLSDSGFYLCAWRRDLMNTEAFFGQGTRLTVV.

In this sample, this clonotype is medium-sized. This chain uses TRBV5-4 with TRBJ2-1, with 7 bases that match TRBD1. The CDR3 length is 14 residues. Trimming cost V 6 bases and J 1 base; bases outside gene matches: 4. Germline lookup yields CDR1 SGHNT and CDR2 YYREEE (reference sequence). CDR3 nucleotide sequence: TGTGCCAGCACTTCGACAGGGTCCTACAATGAGCAGTTCTTC. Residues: CASTSTGSYNEQFF.